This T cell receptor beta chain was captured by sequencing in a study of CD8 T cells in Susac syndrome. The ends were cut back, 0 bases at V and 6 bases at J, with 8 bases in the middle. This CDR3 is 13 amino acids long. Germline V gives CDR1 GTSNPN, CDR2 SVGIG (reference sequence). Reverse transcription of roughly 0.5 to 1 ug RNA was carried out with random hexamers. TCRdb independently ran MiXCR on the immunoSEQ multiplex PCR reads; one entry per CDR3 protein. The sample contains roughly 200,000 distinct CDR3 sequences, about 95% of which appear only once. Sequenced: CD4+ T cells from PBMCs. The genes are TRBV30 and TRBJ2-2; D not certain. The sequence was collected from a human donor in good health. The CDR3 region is CAWSVQYAGELFF. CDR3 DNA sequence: TGTGCCTGGAGTGTACAATATGCCGGGGAGCTGTTTTTT. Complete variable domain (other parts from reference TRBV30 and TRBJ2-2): SQTIHQWPATLVQPVGSPLSLECTVEGTSNPNLYWYRQAAGRGLQLLFYSVGIGQISSEVPQNLSASRPQDRQFILSSKKLLLSDSGFYLCAWSVQYAGELFFGEGSRLTVL.